Listed here are 30 T cell receptor beta chains from one sample, sequenced in a study of lymphopenia after photon versus proton radiotherapy. Only in-frame clones appear in the TCRdb table, and some are missing; sequencing was by immunoSEQ multiplex PCR. The data show about 2,100 clones, around 80% seen once. Material: peripheral blood, obtained from a patient treated with photon-based radiotherapy. These receptors were collected from a man aged 80 or over with cholangiocarcinoma.

CDR3 loop: CASSLRTEAFF. The CDR3 region has the DNA TGTGCCAGCAGTTTACGCACTGAAGCTTTCTTT. The genes are TRBV27 and TRBJ1-1; unclear D gene. V lost 2 bases to trimming and J lost 4 bases, with 2 bases between them. This CDR3 is 11 amino acids long. The V gene's germline CDR1 is MNHEY and CDR2 SMNVEV (reference sequence).

The chain uses TRBV5-4 and TRBJ2-5; the match to TRBD2 covers 7 bases. Germline V gene data show CDR1 as SGHNT and CDR2 as YYREEE (reference sequence). This CDR3 is 11 amino acids long. Unmatched junction bases numbered 3, after V lost 6 bases and J lost 7 bases. The CDR3 DNA is TGTGCCAGCACCCCGGGGGGGACCCAGTACTTC. It yields the protein CASTPGGTQYF.

V usage is TRBV25-1 and J usage is TRBJ1-2; the D is unclear. The germline V and J ends were trimmed by 3 bases and 4 bases, with 9 bases remaining between them. The V gene's germline CDR1 is MGHDK and CDR2 SYGVNS. This CDR3 region has 13 residues. The CDR3 region has the DNA TGTGCCAGCAGTGAGGGTTGGGGCTATGGCTACACCTTC. It yields the protein CASSEGWGYGYTF.

CDR3 amino acids: CASSSGVVSEKLFF. The CDR3 DNA reads TGTGCCAGCAGCTCAGGGGTGGTTAGTGAAAAACTGTTTTTT. The rearrangement uses TRBV5-4 and TRBJ1-4; tentatively, D is TRBD1 (6 bases). The length of the CDR3 is 14 residues. The germline CDR1 and CDR2 sequences are SGHNT and YYREEE (reference sequence). Between the trimmed V and J ends, which lost 3 bases and 7 bases, there was a span of 13 bases.

The chain carries TRBV28 and TRBJ1-3; TRBD1 aligns across 7 bases. From germline, CDR1 is MDHEN and CDR2 SYDVKM. This CDR3 is 14 amino acids long. V gave up 5 bases and J gave up 3 bases; unmatched junction bases: 4. CDR3 DNA: TGTGCCAGCAGTACGGGGACAGTTGGAAACACCATATATTTT. The encoded protein is CASSTGTVGNTIYF. Looking up the rest from reference TRBV28 and TRBJ1-3 gives the full variable domain: DVKVTQSSRYLVKRTGEKVFLECVQDMDHENMFWYRQDPGLGLRLIYFSYDVKMKEKGDIPEGYSVSREKKERFSLILESASTNQTSMYLCASSTGTVGNTIYFGEGSWLTVV.

The chain couples TRBV6-1 to TRBJ2-5; D is tentatively TRBD1 or TRBD2 (6 bases each). V was cut by 5 bases and J by 3 bases, with 16 bases left in between. This CDR3 comprises 15 residues. In germline, CDR1 is MNHNS, CDR2 SASEGT. The CDR3 sequence is CASSPPLGGEETQYF. CDR3 DNA sequence: TGTGCCAGCAGTCCCCCGTTGGGGGGCGAAGAGACCCAGTACTTC.

The chain recombines TRBV11-2 with TRBJ1-1; no clear D gene. The V gene's germline CDR1 is SGHAT and CDR2 FQNNGV. This CDR3 region has 14 residues. Between the trimmed V and J ends, which lost 1 base and 1 base, there was a span of 7 bases. For the CDR3, the DNA is TGTGCCAGCAGCTTAGGGAGGAAGAACACTGAAGCTTTCTTT. Amino acids: CASSLGRKNTEAFF.

The V and J genes are TRBV6-4 and TRBJ2-7; 7 nucleotides align to TRBD1. V dropped 5 bases and J dropped 6; count of bases not matched to a gene: 7. This CDR3 spans 13 amino acids. The germline V gene has CDR1 MRHNA and CDR2 SNTAGT. This CDR3 reads CASSTQTGFEQYF. In DNA, the CDR3 is TGTGCCAGCAGTACCCAGACAGGGTTCGAGCAGTACTTC.

A remark on this clone: A much larger clonotype is one base distant, so this may be a read error. This sample includes further DNA sequences coding for the same CDR3. The chain carries TRBV11-2 and TRBJ2-1; maybe TRBD2 (7 bases). V was pared by 3 bases and J by 8 bases, with 8 bases between. Germline CDR1 is SGHAT and CDR2 is FQNNGV. The CDR3 runs to 12 residues. In DNA form, the CDR3 reads TGTGCCAGCAGCTTGGGGGGGCATGAGCAGTTCTTC. Protein: CASSLGGHEQFF. Together with reference TRBV11-2 and TRBJ2-1, the CDR3 gives the full variable domain: EAGVAQSPRYKIIEKRQSVAFWCNPISGHATLYWYQQILGQGPKLLIQFQNNGVVDDSQLPKDRFSAERLKGVDSTLKIQPAKLEDSAVYLCASSLGGHEQFFGPGTRLTVL.

V gene TRBV7-8 combines with J gene TRBJ2-5; D may match TRBD1 or TRBD2 (5 bases each). V lost 5 bases to trimming and J lost 2 bases, with 15 bases between them. The CDR3 spans 15 residues. The germline CDR1 and CDR2 sequences are SGHVS and FQNEAQ. CDR3 in DNA: TGTGCCAGCAGCCCCGGGACGGCGGTTCAAGAGACCCAGTACTTC. Translated, it gives CASSPGTAVQETQYF.

The chain combines TRBV9 with TRBJ2-5, with a weak D call TRBD2 (6 bases). The CDR3 runs to 15 residues. Germline V gene data show CDR1 as SGDLS and CDR2 as YYNGEE. V gave up 2 bases and J gave up 5 bases, with 16 bases separating them. CDR3 in amino acids: CASSVLEGMGETQYF. In DNA, the CDR3 is TGTGCCAGCAGCGTGCTGGAGGGGATGGGGGAGACCCAGTACTTC.

About this clone itself: Within the sample, other DNA sequences also encode this same CDR3. This chain joins TRBV5-1 and TRBJ2-3; a weak D match, TRBD1 (6 bases). This CDR3 contains 14 residues. The V end lost 4 bases, the J end lost 0 bases, and 9 bases lay between the germline ends. Germline V gene lookup returns CDR1 SGHRS and CDR2 YFSETQ. As DNA, the CDR3 is TGCGCCAGCAGCCCAGGACAGAGCACAGATACGCAGTATTTT. Translating it yields CASSPGQSTDTQYF.

The J gene is TRBJ2-3, the V gene TRBV5-1; 11 nucleotides match TRBD2. The length of the CDR3 is 16 residues. In germline, CDR1 is SGHRS, CDR2 YFSETQ. Trimming cost V 0 bases and J 2 bases; bases outside gene matches: 2. CDR3 nucleotide sequence: TGCGCCAGCAGCTTGGAACTAGCGGGGGACACAGATACGCAGTATTTT. Its protein is CASSLELAGDTDTQYF.

The V gene is TRBV15, the J gene TRBJ2-5; D is possibly TRBD1 or TRBD2 (5 bases each). Trimming removed 0 bases from V and 4 bases from J, with 12 bases in between. This CDR3 is built from 15 residues. Germline V gene lookup returns CDR1 LNHNV and CDR2 YYDKDF (reference sequence). Written as DNA, the CDR3 is TGTGCCACCAGCAGAGATCCCTTAGGGACAGAGACCCAGTACTTC. This encodes CATSRDPLGTETQYF.

This clone was found a few times. The genes are TRBV5-1 and TRBJ1-1, with a tentative D call TRBD1 (5 bases). Trimming left V 1 base short and J 4 bases short, with 14 bases between. This CDR3 has 15 amino acids. From germline, CDR1 is SGHRS and CDR2 YFSETQ. The CDR3 protein is CASSLQGTRGTEAFF. The CDR3 DNA follows: TGCGCCAGCAGCTTGCAGGGAACCCGGGGCACTGAAGCTTTCTTT.

This clone was detected only once. This rearrangement joins TRBV7-2 to TRBJ2-5; D perhaps matches TRBD1 (6 bases). Germline CDR1 reads SGHTA; CDR2 reads FQGNSA. The V end lost 5 bases, the J end lost 2 bases, and 18 bases lay between the germline ends. The CDR3 runs to 16 residues. DNA for the CDR3: TGTGCCAGCAGCGAAATTCCGCAGGGGTTACAAGAGACCCAGTACTTC. Translating gives CASSEIPQGLQETQYF.

The chain is built from TRBV11-2 and TRBJ2-7, with TRBD1 matching 8 bases. The V and J ends lost 2 bases and 1 base, in that order; junction bases with no gene match: 4. There are 15 residues in the CDR3. CDR1 and CDR2 (germline): SGHAT, FQNNGV. The CDR3 region has the DNA TGTGCCAGCAGCTTATATACAGGGGGGTCCTACGAGCAGTACTTC. Residues: CASSLYTGGSYEQYF.

V gene TRBV19 combines with J gene TRBJ2-6; D unresolved. Trimming removed 2 bases at V and 2 bases at J, with 4 bases between. The germline gives CDR1 LNHDA, CDR2 SQIVND (reference sequence). The CDR3 loop spans 14 amino acids. The CDR3 coding sequence is TGTGCCAGTAGTATAATGGCTGGGGCCAACGTCCTGACTTTC. Protein sequence: CASSIMAGANVLTF. Full variable domain (remainder filled in from reference TRBV19 and TRBJ2-6): DGGITQSPKYLFRKEGQNVTLSCEQNLNHDAMYWYRQDPGQGLRLIYYSQIVNDFQKGDIAEGYSVSREKKESFPLTVTSAQKNPTAFYLCASSIMAGANVLTFGAGSRLTVL.

The chain links TRBV7-2 to TRBJ1-1; no clear D gene. This CDR3 comprises 12 residues. V was shortened by 1 base and J by 7 bases, with 7 bases between the two germline ends. CDR1 is SGHTA, CDR2 FQGNSA, per germline. The CDR3 DNA reads TGTGCCAGCAGCTTAGGAGGGCATGAAGCTTTCTTT. Translating it yields CASSLGGHEAFF.

This clone is labeled large. The V gene is TRBV2, the J gene TRBJ2-7; 7 bases line up with TRBD1. The CDR3 is 12 amino acids. The trim removed 10 bases at V and 6 bases at J, leaving 9 bases unmatched. Germline loops: CDR1 SNHLY, CDR2 FYNNEI. The CDR3 loop reads CATRQGPFEQYF. The DNA of the CDR3 is TGTGCCACCCGACAGGGTCCCTTCGAGCAGTACTTC.

V is TRBV5-1 and J is TRBJ2-3, with D possibly matching TRBD1 (5 bases). Trimming removed 1 base from V and 1 base from J, with 13 bases in between. Germline V gene sequence: CDR1 SGHRS, CDR2 YFSETQ. The CDR3 consists of 16 residues. CDR3 nucleotides: TGCGCCAGCAGCTTGTTCTGGGGCAGCGGCACAGATACGCAGTATTTT. Its translation: CASSLFWGSGTDTQYF. Full variable domain (missing parts from reference TRBV5-1 and TRBJ2-3): KAGVTQTPRYLIKTRGQQVTLSCSPISGHRSVSWYQQTPGQGLQFLFEYFSETQRNKGNFPGRFSGRQFSNSRSEMNVSTLELGDSALYLCASSLFWGSGTDTQYFGPGTRLTVL.

V and J are TRBV11-1 and TRBJ2-5; TRBD2 matches 8 bases. This CDR3 spans 16 amino acids. V lost 1 base, J lost 2 bases, and 6 bases stayed unmatched. Per germline, CDR1 SGHAT and CDR2 FQDESV (reference sequence). Here the CDR3 reads CASSLVPGLGQETQYF. The CDR3 DNA sequence: TGTGCCAGCAGCTTAGTCCCGGGACTAGGACAAGAGACCCAGTACTTC.

The count of this clone is one. The CDR3 DNA is TGTGCCAGCAGCCGGAGGGTGGCCCCAGATACGCAGTATTTT. As protein: CASSRRVAPDTQYF. The chain joins TRBV14 to TRBJ2-3, with a weak D call TRBD2 (6 bases). The V gene lost 4 bases and the J gene lost 4 bases, with 12 bases spanning the gap. The germline gives CDR1 SGHDN, CDR2 FVKESK. The CDR3 is 14 residues long.

This clone was recorded a few times. The rearrangement uses TRBV7-3 and TRBJ2-7; tentative D call: TRBD1 (6 bases). This CDR3 region has 13 residues. V shed 2 bases and J shed 4 bases, with 9 bases lying between them. Germline loops: CDR1 SGHTA, CDR2 FQGTGA. The CDR3 DNA is TGTGCCAGCAGCTTAGAACAGGGTTACGAGCAGTACTTC. Translating gives CASSLEQGYEQYF.

The chain uses TRBV27 and TRBJ2-7, with D unclear. The CDR3 runs 14 residues. In germline, CDR1 is MNHEY, CDR2 SMNVEV (reference sequence). Deletions cut 8 bases from V and 2 bases from J, with 16 bases between. The CDR3 spells CASSRPSPPYEQYF. For the CDR3, the DNA is TGTGCCAGCTCACGACCGAGTCCTCCCTACGAGCAGTACTTC.

This clone was seen a few times. The chain is built from TRBV6-1 and TRBJ1-1; no reliable D call. This CDR3 region has 15 residues. Germline V gives CDR1 MNHNS, CDR2 SASEGT. V lost 5 bases, J lost 0 bases, and 13 bases lay in between. CDR3 nucleotides: TGTGCCAGCAGTCCCTCACACATCCTGAACACTGAAGCTTTCTTT. This encodes CASSPSHILNTEAFF.

The chain couples TRBV7-6 to TRBJ2-5; D gene ambiguous. CDR3 length equals 11 residues. CDR1 SGHVS and CDR2 FNYEAQ come from the germline V gene. Trimming removed 1 base from V and 6 bases from J, with 3 bases in between. The CDR3 region has the DNA TGTGCCAGCAGCTTAGACAAGACCCAGTACTTC. It yields the protein CASSLDKTQYF. The full variable domain, completed using reference TRBV7-6 and TRBJ2-5, is GAGVSQSPRYKVTKRGQDVALRCDPISGHVSLYWYRQALGQGPEFLTYFNYEAQQDKSGLPNDRFSAERPEGSISTLTIQRTEQRDSAMYRCASSLDKTQYFGPGTRLLVL.

V and J are TRBV9 and TRBJ1-4; D may be TRBD1 (5 bases). Trimming left V 4 bases short and J 12 bases short, with 19 bases between. CDR3 size: 14 residues. From germline, CDR1 is SGDLS and CDR2 YYNGEE. The DNA for the CDR3 is TGTGCCAGCAGCTCCAACAGCCTGATGGGGGAACTGTTTTTT. Its protein product is CASSSNSLMGELFF. The whole variable domain, filled in from reference TRBV9 and TRBJ1-4, reads DSGVTQTPKHLITATGQRVTLRCSPRSGDLSVYWYQQSLDQGLQFLIQYYNGEERAKGNILERFSAQQFPDLHSELNLSSLELGDSALYFCASSSNSLMGELFFGSGTQLSVL.

The rearrangement links TRBV6-1 to TRBJ1-5, with D uncertain. The CDR3 is 11 amino acids. V lost 2 bases and J lost 7, with 3 bases in between. The germline V gene encodes CDR1 MNHNS and CDR2 SASEGT. In DNA, the CDR3 is TGTGCCAGCAGTGAAAGGCAGCCCCAGCATTTT. Protein product: CASSERQPQHF.

The rearrangement uses TRBV2 and TRBJ1-2; D is uncertain. The V gene lost 3 bases and the J gene lost 4 bases, with 9 bases spanning the gap. The CDR3 is 13 residues long. Germline V gene lookup returns CDR1 SNHLY and CDR2 FYNNEI. The chain's CDR3 is CASSDGEAYGYTF. DNA of the CDR3: TGTGCCAGCAGTGACGGAGAGGCCTATGGCTACACCTTC.